This T cell receptor beta chain was sequenced during a study of cytomegalovirus exposure and HLA in healthy donors. The germline gives CDR1 MDHEN, CDR2 SYDVKM. After removal of 4 bases from V and 4 bases from J, the junction contained 11 bases not matched to a gene. This CDR3 region has 16 residues. Study outcomes and limitations: Some V segments, including TRBV6-2 and TRBV6-3, were excluded as indistinguishable. In terms of immune exposure information, only CMV serostatus was available. On later analysis, the bulk of CMV-associated TCR beta chains appeared to be HLA-restricted.

The PCR contained 60 Vbeta and 13 Jbeta primers. Method: immunoSEQ multiplex PCR; TCRdb's copy keeps in-frame clones and lacks some. Of 80,000 to 95,000 clones listed, roughly nine tenths are singletons. This clone was detected only once. Its target is unknown. The source is a man aged 25-40 years in good health and CMV-seropositive. The sequenced sample consisted of PBMCs. The chain is built from TRBV28 and TRBJ2-7, with TRBD2 matching over 9 bases. The CDR3 DNA follows: TGTGCCAGCAGTTCACCGGGACTAGCTGGTACTTACGAGCAGTACTTC. This sequence encodes CASSSPGLAGTYEQYF.